The present T cell receptor (beta chain) was sequenced within a study of radiotherapy plus CTLA-4 blockade in lung cancer. General observations from the study: Reportedly, early blood T cell clone dynamics best predicted response, with interferon-beta.

Sequencing used immunoSEQ multiplex PCR; TCRdb keeps in-frame clones, though not all of them. The sample has around 63,000 clones, approximately 76% seen once; the top ten hold about 16%. Trimming took 6 bases from V and 2 from J; bases not matched to a gene: 7. Germline-derived CDR1 and CDR2 are MDHEN and SYDVKM. CDR3 size: 15 residues. As to this clone: Its antigen is unidentified.

This sequence was found in a human donor with non-small cell lung cancer whose response to radiotherapy plus ipilimumab could not be evaluated. Some clones in this sample may be carry-over from other donors' samples. This chain joins TRBV28 and TRBJ2-7, with 10 bases aligning to TRBD1. The input for sequencing was peripheral blood, taken from a patient treated with radiotherapy plus ipilimumab. This CDR3 reads CASRPPGTGAYEQYF. The CDR3 coding sequence is TGTGCCAGCAGGCCCCCCGGGACAGGGGCCTACGAGCAGTACTTC.